A single sample is the source of the 16 T cell receptor beta chains below, sequenced in a study of identical twins. From the 5' RACE reads, TCRdb called clonotypes with MiXCR, one entry per CDR3 protein. The table includes fewer than 250,000 distinct CDR3 sequences, 9.4% detected once. The sample taken for sequencing was memory (CD45RO+) T cells sorted from blood. The receptors were gathered from a woman aged 18-29 years in good health.

There are a few counts of this clonotype. The rearrangement links TRBV6-5 to TRBJ2-3; D perhaps matches TRBD1 (6 bases). CDR1 MNHEY and CDR2 SVGAGI come from the germline V gene. Trimming removed 2 bases at V and 1 base at J, with 13 bases between. The length of the CDR3 is 16 residues. The CDR3 DNA follows: TGTGCCAGCAGTTACCAACTGGGGGCTGGCACAGATACGCAGTATTTT. Its protein product is CASSYQLGAGTDTQYF.

The chain links TRBV27 to TRBJ2-7; 8 nucleotides agree with TRBD1. With 2 bases clipped from V and 7 bases from J, the junction kept 7 bases outside the gene matches. Looked up from germline, CDR1 is MNHEY and CDR2 is SMNVEV (reference sequence). CDR3 length equals 14 residues. The CDR3 DNA is TGTGCCAGCAGTTTACACAGGGGGGAGGAAGAGCAGTACTTC. Protein product: CASSLHRGEEEQYF.

V usage is TRBV12-3 or TRBV12-4 and J usage is TRBJ2-3; D is unresolved. This CDR3 has 13 amino acids. Trimming shortened V by 5 bases and J by 2 bases, and 8 bases separated the two germline ends. CDR3 amino acids: CASSRLTTDTQYF. In DNA form, the CDR3 reads TGTGCCAGCAGTCGTCTTACCACAGATACGCAGTATTTT.

This clonotype turned up a few times. V gene TRBV11-3 combines with J gene TRBJ2-5; D possibly uses TRBD1 or TRBD2 (6 bases each). CDR1 and CDR2 from the germline V gene are SGHNT and YENEEA. This CDR3 is built from 14 residues. Trimming cost V 3 bases and J 5 bases, with 13 bases left between them. The CDR3 nucleotides are TGTGCCAGCAGCTTGGATCGGGGGCACGAGACCCAGTACTTC. It translates to CASSLDRGHETQYF.

This clonotype was seen more than once but under ten times. The rearrangement uses TRBV18 and TRBJ2-5, with 10 bases identical to TRBD2. This CDR3 has 17 residues. Trimming removed 2 bases from V and 3 bases from J; junction bases left unmatched: 9. Germline V gene lookup returns CDR1 KGHSH and CDR2 LQKENI. The CDR3: CASSPSLAGGAEETQYF. CDR3 bases: TGTGCCAGCTCACCATCTTTAGCGGGAGGAGCTGAAGAGACCCAGTACTTC.

The sample holds many counts of this clonotype. The chain carries TRBV7-9 and TRBJ1-4; D is undetermined. Germline-derived CDR1 and CDR2 are SEHNR and FQNEAQ (reference sequence). The CDR3 length is 14 residues. The V end lost 8 bases, the J end lost 3 bases, and 13 bases lay between the germline ends. Here the CDR3 DNA reads TGTGCCAGCCGCCCGGGGTTTTCTAATGAAAAACTGTTTTTT. It codes for CASRPGFSNEKLFF.

This clonotype was seen a handful of times. This sequence joins TRBV5-1 and TRBJ2-3, with D possibly TRBD1 on 6 matching bases. CDR1 and CDR2 from the germline V gene are SGHRS and YFSETQ. Trimming left V 3 bases short and J 9 bases short, with 11 bases between. This CDR3 spans 12 amino acids. The DNA of the CDR3 is TGCGCCAGCAGCTCCGGACAGAACACGCAGTATTTT. It translates to CASSSGQNTQYF.

V gene TRBV10-2 combines with J gene TRBJ2-7; TRBD1 agrees at 10 bases. This CDR3 is 13 amino acids long. After removal of 8 bases from V and 5 bases from J, the junction contained 6 bases not matched to a gene. From germline, CDR1 is WSHSY and CDR2 SAAADI. The CDR3 sequence is CASWDRGKNEQYF. CDR3 bases: TGCGCCAGCTGGGACAGGGGTAAAAACGAGCAGTACTTC.

The sample holds many counts of this clonotype. In DNA, the CDR3 is TGTGCCAGCAGCGTAGAGGGGAACCCTTACAATGAGCAGTTCTTC. This translates into CASSVEGNPYNEQFF. The gene calls are TRBV9 and TRBJ2-1, with a possible D match to TRBD1 (5 bases). Trimming left V 0 bases short and J 4 bases short, with 11 bases between. CDR3 length equals 15 residues. The germline V gene has CDR1 SGDLS and CDR2 YYNGEE. The full variable domain, with the rest looked up from reference TRBV9 and TRBJ2-1, is DSGVTQTPKHLITATGQRVTLRCSPRSGDLSVYWYQQSLDQGLQFLIQYYNGEERAKGNILERFSAQQFPDLHSELNLSSLELGDSALYFCASSVEGNPYNEQFFGPGTRLTVL.

This chain connects TRBV19 to TRBJ1-4, with 8 bases that match TRBD1. The CDR3 spans 18 residues. Trimming removed 10 bases from V and 7 bases from J; junction bases left unmatched: 23. CDR1 is LNHDA and CDR2 is SQIVND in the germline V gene (reference sequence). The CDR3 DNA reads as TGTGCCACCTCACCTTGGACAGGGAGTACGCTTGGGGCTGAAAAACTGTTTTTT. Encoded protein: CATSPWTGSTLGAEKLFF. Using reference TRBV19 and TRBJ1-4 for the parts outside the CDR3, the full variable domain is DGGITQSPKYLFRKEGQNVTLSCEQNLNHDAMYWYRQDPGQGLRLIYYSQIVNDFQKGDIAEGYSVSREKKESFPLTVTSAQKNPTAFYLCATSPWTGSTLGAEKLFFGSGTQLSVL.

This clonotype came up a few times. The chain carries TRBV12-5 and TRBJ2-7; D is uncertain. The V gene lost 0 bases and the J gene lost 6 bases, with 15 bases spanning the gap. The CDR3 contains 15 residues. Germline loops: CDR1 LGHNT, CDR2 FRNRAP. DNA of the CDR3: TGTGCTAGTGGTTTGGTACGGAGTCGAGGTTCCGAGCAGTACTTC. Its protein is CASGLVRSRGSEQYF.

The chain joins TRBV12-3 or TRBV12-4 to TRBJ1-3; TRBD1 agrees at 11 bases. Trimming took 6 bases from V and 6 from J; bases not matched to a gene: 4. This CDR3 has 14 amino acids. The CDR3: CASRRTGGQNTIYF. CDR3 DNA sequence: TGTGCCAGCAGGCGGACAGGGGGCCAAAACACCATATATTTT.

This clonotype was picked up one time. The chain recombines TRBV20-1 with TRBJ1-4; TRBD1 agrees at 8 bases. The CDR3 is made up of 12 amino acids. Trimming cost V 6 bases and J 16 bases; bases outside gene matches: 13. Germline V gene data show CDR1 as DFQATT and CDR2 as SNEGSKA (reference sequence). CDR3 nucleotide sequence: TGCAGTGCCAATTCGGACAGGGCCATTCCGTTTTTT. Its translation is CSANSDRAIPFF.

The table lists this clonotype with a few counts. The J gene is TRBJ2-7, the V gene TRBV20-1; 9 bases agree with TRBD2. The CDR3 is 14 residues long. Per the germline V gene, CDR1 is DFQATT and CDR2 is SNEGSKA (reference sequence). V lost 4 bases, J lost 1 base, and 5 bases stayed unmatched. The CDR3 nucleotides are TGCAGTGCTAAAGGACTAGCGTTTTCCTACGAGCAGTACTTC. It codes for CSAKGLAFSYEQYF.

This clonotype was seen ten or more times. The genes are TRBV12-3 or TRBV12-4 and TRBJ1-3; tentatively, D is TRBD1 (5 bases). This CDR3 spans 14 amino acids. Trimming removed 7 bases from V and 3 bases from J, with 13 bases in between. CDR3 DNA: TGTGCCAGCAACTGGGACTCGGGTGGAAACACCATATATTTT. This codes for CASNWDSGGNTIYF.

This clonotype was detected only a few times. The chain is built from TRBV29-1 and TRBJ1-2; the D gene is possibly TRBD1 (6 bases). V lost 0 bases and J lost 8, with 16 bases in between. This CDR3 spans 14 amino acids. Looked up from germline, CDR1 is SQVTM and CDR2 is ANQGSEA. This CDR3 reads CSVEDGGAPQGYTF. DNA for the CDR3: TGCAGCGTTGAAGATGGGGGGGCCCCTCAGGGCTACACCTTC. The full variable domain, completed using reference TRBV29-1 and TRBJ1-2, is SAVISQKPSRDICQRGTSLTIQCQVDSQVTMMFWYRQQPGQSLTLIATANQGSEATYESGFVIDKFPISRPNLTFSTLTVSNMSPEDSSIYLCSVEDGGAPQGYTFGSGTRLTVV.